The T cell receptor beta chain under discussion was sequenced for a study of T cell changes during pregnancy in multiple sclerosis. The CDR3 is 17 amino acids. From germline, CDR1 is KGHSH and CDR2 LQKENI. Trimming removed 6 bases from V and 1 base from J; junction bases left unmatched: 6. Method: immunoSEQ multiplex PCR; TCRdb's copy keeps in-frame clones and lacks some. The table records about 93,000 clones, 80% to 95% of them present only once. The sequenced sample was peripheral blood, obtained after pregnancy. The J gene is TRBJ2-5, the V gene TRBV18; 15 bases map to TRBD2. This receptor was identified in a female donor with multiple sclerosis, enrolled in a pregnancy study. CDR3 loop: CASSGLAGGPSQETQYF. CDR3 bases: TGTGCCAGCTCGGGACTAGCGGGAGGACCCTCCCAAGAGACCCAGTACTTC.